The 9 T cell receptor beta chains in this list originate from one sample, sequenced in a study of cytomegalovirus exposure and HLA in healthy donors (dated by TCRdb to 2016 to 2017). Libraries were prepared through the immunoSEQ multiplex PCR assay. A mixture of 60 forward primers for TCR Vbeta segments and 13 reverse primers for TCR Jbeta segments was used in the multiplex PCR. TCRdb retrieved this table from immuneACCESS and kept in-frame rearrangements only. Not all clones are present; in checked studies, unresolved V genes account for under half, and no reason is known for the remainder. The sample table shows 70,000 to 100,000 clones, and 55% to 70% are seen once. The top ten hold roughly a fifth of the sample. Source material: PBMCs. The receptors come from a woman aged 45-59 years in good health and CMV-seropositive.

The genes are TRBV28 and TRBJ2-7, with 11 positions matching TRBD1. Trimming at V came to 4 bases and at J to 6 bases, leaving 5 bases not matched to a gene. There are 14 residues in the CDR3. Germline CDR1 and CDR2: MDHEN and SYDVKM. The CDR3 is CASSSGQGVLEQYF. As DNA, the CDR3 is TGTGCCAGCAGTTCGGGACAGGGGGTACTCGAGCAGTACTTC.

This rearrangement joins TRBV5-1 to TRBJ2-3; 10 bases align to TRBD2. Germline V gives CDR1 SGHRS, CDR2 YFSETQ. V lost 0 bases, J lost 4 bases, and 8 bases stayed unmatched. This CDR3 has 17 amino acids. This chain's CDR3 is CASSLGLAGAAADTQYF. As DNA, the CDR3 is TGCGCCAGCAGCTTGGGGCTAGCGGGGGCCGCCGCAGATACGCAGTATTTT.

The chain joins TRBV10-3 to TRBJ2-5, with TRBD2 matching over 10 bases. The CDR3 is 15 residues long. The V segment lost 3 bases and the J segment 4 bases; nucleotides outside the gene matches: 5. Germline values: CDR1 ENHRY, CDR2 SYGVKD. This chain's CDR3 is CAISEGLAGVETQYF. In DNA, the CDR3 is TGTGCCATCAGTGAAGGGCTAGCGGGGGTAGAGACCCAGTACTTC.

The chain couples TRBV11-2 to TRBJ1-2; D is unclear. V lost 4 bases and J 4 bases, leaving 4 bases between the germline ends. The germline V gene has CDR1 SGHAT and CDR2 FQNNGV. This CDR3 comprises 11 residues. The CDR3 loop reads CASSSGYGYTF. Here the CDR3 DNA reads TGTGCCAGCAGCTCAGGCTATGGCTACACCTTC.

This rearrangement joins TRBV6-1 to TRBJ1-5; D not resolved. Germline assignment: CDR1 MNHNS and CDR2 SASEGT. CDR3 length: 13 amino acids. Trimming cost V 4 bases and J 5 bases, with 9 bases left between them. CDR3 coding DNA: TGTGCCAGCAGTGGGGAGTATGATCAGCCCCAGCATTTT. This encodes CASSGEYDQPQHF.

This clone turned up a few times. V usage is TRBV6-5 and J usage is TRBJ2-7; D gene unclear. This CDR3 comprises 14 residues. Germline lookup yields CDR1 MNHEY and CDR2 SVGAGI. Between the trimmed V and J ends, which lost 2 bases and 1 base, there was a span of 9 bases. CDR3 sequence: CASSYNTMSYEQYF. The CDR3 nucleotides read TGTGCCAGCAGTTACAACACGATGTCCTACGAGCAGTACTTC.

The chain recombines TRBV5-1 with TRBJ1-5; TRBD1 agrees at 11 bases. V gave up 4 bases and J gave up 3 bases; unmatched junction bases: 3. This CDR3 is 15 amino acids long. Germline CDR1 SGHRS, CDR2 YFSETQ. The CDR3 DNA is TGCGCCAGCAGCGGACAGGGGGCCTACAATCAGCCCCAGCATTTT. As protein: CASSGQGAYNQPQHF.

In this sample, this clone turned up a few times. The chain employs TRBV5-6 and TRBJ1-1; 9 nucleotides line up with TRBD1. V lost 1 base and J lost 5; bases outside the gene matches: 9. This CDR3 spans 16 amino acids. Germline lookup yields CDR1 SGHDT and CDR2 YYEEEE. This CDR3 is CASSLFRGQGGTEAFF. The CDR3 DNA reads TGTGCCAGCAGCTTGTTCAGGGGACAGGGCGGGACTGAAGCTTTCTTT.

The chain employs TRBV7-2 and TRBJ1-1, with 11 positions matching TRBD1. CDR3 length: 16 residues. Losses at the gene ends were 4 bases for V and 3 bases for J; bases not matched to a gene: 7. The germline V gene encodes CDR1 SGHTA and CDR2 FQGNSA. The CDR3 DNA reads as TGTGCCAGCAGCTACTTCGGGACAGGGGGGGACACTGAAGCTTTCTTT. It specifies CASSYFGTGGDTEAFF.